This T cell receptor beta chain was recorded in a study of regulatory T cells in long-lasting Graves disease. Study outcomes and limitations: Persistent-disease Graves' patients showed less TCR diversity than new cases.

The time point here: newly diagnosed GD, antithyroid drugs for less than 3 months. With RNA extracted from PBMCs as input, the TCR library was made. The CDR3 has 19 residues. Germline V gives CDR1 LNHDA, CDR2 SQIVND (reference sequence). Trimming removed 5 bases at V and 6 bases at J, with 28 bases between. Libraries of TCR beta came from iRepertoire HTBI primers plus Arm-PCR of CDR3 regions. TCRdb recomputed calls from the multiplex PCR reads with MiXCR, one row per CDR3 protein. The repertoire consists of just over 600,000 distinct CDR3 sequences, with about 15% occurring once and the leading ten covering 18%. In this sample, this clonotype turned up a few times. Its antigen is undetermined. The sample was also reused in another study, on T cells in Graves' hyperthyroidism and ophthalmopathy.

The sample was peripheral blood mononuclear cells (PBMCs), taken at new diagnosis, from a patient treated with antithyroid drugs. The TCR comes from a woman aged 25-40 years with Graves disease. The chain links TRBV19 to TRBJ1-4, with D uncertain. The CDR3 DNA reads TGTGCCAGTAGTCCAGATCGCTTCGCCCCCCACTTTGGGGATGAAAAACTGTTTTTT. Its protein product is CASSPDRFAPHFGDEKLFF.